The TCR beta chain described here comes from a study of CD8+CD57+ T cells in acquired aplastic anemia. About the study: DNA per sorted CD4+ or CD8+ sample ranged about 0.18 to 30 ug, averaging roughly 3.5 ug. Study-wide results and caveats: Patients had twenty-nine CD8+ CDR3 sequences in common with controls (the shared set).

Looked up from germline, CDR1 is LNHNV and CDR2 is YYDKDF (reference sequence). CDR3 length: 15 amino acids. V lost 1 base to trimming and J lost 11 bases, with 17 bases between them. As regards this clonotype: Its antigen is undetermined.

TCR beta VDJ and CDR3 profiling used genomic DNA as template. TCRdb redid the calling of the reads with MiXCR, one entry per CDR3 protein. The table lists 120,000 or so distinct CDR3 sequences, over 55% of them singletons. It was patients with CD8+CD57+ cell expansion by flow cytometry who were chosen for sequencing. This chain joins TRBV15 and TRBJ1-4; tentatively, D is TRBD1 (5 bases). The source material was sorted CD4+, CD8+, or CD8+CD57+ T cells (not recorded which) from PBMCs. The receptor comes from a human donor with aplastic anemia. The CDR3, as DNA: TGTGCCACCAGCAGAGGGCAGGGCCTCCGCACTAAACTGTTTTTT. This translates into CATSRGQGLRTKLFF.